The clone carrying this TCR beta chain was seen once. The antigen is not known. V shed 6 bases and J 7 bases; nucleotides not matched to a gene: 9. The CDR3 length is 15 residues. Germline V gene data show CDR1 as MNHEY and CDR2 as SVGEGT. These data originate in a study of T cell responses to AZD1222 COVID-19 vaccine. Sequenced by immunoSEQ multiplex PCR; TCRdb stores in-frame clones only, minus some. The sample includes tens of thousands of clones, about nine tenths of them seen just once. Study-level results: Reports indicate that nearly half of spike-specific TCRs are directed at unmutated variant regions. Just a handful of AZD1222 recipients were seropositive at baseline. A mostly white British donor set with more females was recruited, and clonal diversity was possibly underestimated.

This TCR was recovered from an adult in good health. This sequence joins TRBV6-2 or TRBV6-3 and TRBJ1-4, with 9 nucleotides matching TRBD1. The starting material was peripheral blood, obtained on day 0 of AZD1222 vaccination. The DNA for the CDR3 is TGTGCCAGCAGCCCACACGGGACAGGGACTGAAAAACTGTTTTTT. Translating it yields CASSPHGTGTEKLFF.